This T cell receptor beta chain was found in a study of T cell responses to AZD1222 COVID-19 vaccine. Study-wide results and limits: Sampling that yielded the repertoires occurred only after the peak T cell response. Donors were mostly white British, more females; clonal diversity possibly underestimated. Following two doses of AZD1222, Spike-specific TCR breadth and depth rose. Baseline serostatus was positive in only five to seven AZD1222 recipients.

Note on this clone: Its specificity is unknown.

The assay was immunoSEQ multiplex PCR, and TCRdb's table has in-frame clones only and misses some. Of about 140,000 clones in the sample, roughly nine tenths were seen once. Trimming took 8 bases from V and 3 from J, leaving 12 bases between them. Germline CDR1 is MNHEY and CDR2 is SVGAGI. The CDR3 is made up of 13 amino acids. The sequence derives from an adult who received the AZD1222 COVID-19 vaccine. The sample was peripheral blood, taken 28 days after the second AZD1222 dose. The gene calls are TRBV6-5 and TRBJ2-3; D remains unclear. The CDR3: CASRGLGTDTQYF. The DNA for the CDR3 is TGTGCCAGCCGCGGCTTGGGTACAGATACGCAGTATTTT.